The 13 T cell receptor beta chains reported below all come from one sample, sequenced in a study of T cell responses to AZD1222 COVID-19 vaccine. Some clones are missing from TCRdb's copy, which holds only in-frame ones; the method was immunoSEQ multiplex PCR. The repertoire has over 150,000 clones, roughly 88% of them found once; the top ten carry approximately 4.5%. Sample: peripheral blood, taken 28 days after the second AZD1222 dose. The receptor set was obtained from an adult who received the AZD1222 COVID-19 vaccine.

J is TRBJ2-1 and V is TRBV7-9; possibly TRBD2 for D (5 bases). The germline V gene has CDR1 SEHNR and CDR2 FQNEAQ (reference sequence). The CDR3 runs 16 residues. Trimming cost V 2 bases and J 1 base, with 12 bases left between them. The CDR3 DNA reads as TGTGCCAGCAGCTTACTCGGGGATCGGTCCTACAATGAGCAGTTCTTC. Amino acids: CASSLLGDRSYNEQFF.

The chain couples TRBV5-1 to TRBJ1-1; D gene unclear. Trimming took off 4 bases at V and 6 bases at J, with 16 bases between the two ends. This CDR3 is built from 14 residues. The germline V gene has CDR1 SGHRS and CDR2 YFSETQ. The CDR3 spells CASSLEGPLAEAFF. In DNA, the CDR3 is TGCGCCAGCAGCCTCGAAGGTCCCTTGGCTGAAGCTTTCTTT.

The chain carries TRBV18 and TRBJ2-2; 8 bases match TRBD1. After removal of 3 bases from V and 7 bases from J, the junction contained 7 bases not matched to a gene. Germline loops: CDR1 KGHSH, CDR2 LQKENI. This CDR3 comprises 15 residues. The CDR3 DNA reads as TGTGCCAGCTCACCGGCAGGGGGCGCCTACGGGGAGCTGTTTTTT. As protein: CASSPAGGAYGELFF.

The chain joins TRBV7-9 to TRBJ1-5; a possible D gene is TRBD1 (5 bases). The CDR3 runs 15 residues. Germline lookup yields CDR1 SEHNR and CDR2 FQNEAQ (reference sequence). The V end lost 5 bases, the J end lost 3 bases, and 14 bases lay between the germline ends. CDR3 amino acids: CASSPWDGDNQPQHF. CDR3 DNA: TGTGCCAGCAGCCCGTGGGACGGTGACAATCAGCCCCAGCATTTT. Full variable domain (outside the CDR3, taken from reference TRBV7-9 and TRBJ1-5): DTGVSQNPRHKITKRGQNVTFRCDPISEHNRLYWYRQTLGQGPEFLTYFQNEAQLEKSRLLSDRFSAERPKGSFSTLEIQRTEQGDSAMYLCASSPWDGDNQPQHFGDGTRLSIL.

In nucleotides, the CDR3 is TGTGCCAGTACCTCTTCCCCGGGAGGAAACACCATATATTTT. This gives the protein CASTSSPGGNTIYF. The chain couples TRBV19 to TRBJ1-3; the D is unclear. Trimming stripped 7 bases from V and 4 bases from J, with 14 bases between. Germline values: CDR1 LNHDA, CDR2 SQIVND (reference sequence). This CDR3 has 14 amino acids.

The J gene is TRBJ1-5, the V gene TRBV10-2; TRBD1 might be the D (5 bases). Trimming pared 6 bases from V and 7 bases from J, leaving 16 bases between. Looked up from germline, CDR1 is WSHSY and CDR2 is SAAADI. The CDR3 consists of 14 residues. The CDR3 here is CASRSGTTGQPQHF. The CDR3 region has the DNA TGCGCCAGCAGGTCCGGGACGACGGGGCAGCCCCAGCATTTT.

The chain joins TRBV18 to TRBJ2-5; D is perhaps TRBD1 or TRBD2 (5 bases each). The length of the CDR3 is 16 residues. Trimming took 6 bases from V and 0 from J, leaving 17 bases between them. Germline values: CDR1 KGHSH, CDR2 LQKENI. Written as DNA, the CDR3 is TGTGCCAGCTCTCCCTTCGCTGGGGGAAACCAAGAGACCCAGTACTTC. Its protein product is CASSPFAGGNQETQYF.

This sequence joins TRBV20-1 and TRBJ1-1; no definite D call. The CDR3 runs to 10 residues. Germline V gene data show CDR1 as DFQATT and CDR2 as SNEGSKA (reference sequence). V was trimmed by 0 bases and J by 8 bases, leaving 4 bases between them. CDR3 DNA: TGCAGTGCTAGAGATGAGGAAGCTTTCTTT. Translation: CSARDEEAFF.

V usage is TRBV7-9 and J usage is TRBJ1-2; a weak D match, TRBD1 (5 bases). CDR1 and CDR2 (germline): SEHNR, FQNEAQ (reference sequence). This CDR3 is built from 14 residues. Trimming removed 1 base from V and 8 bases from J, with 14 bases in between. This CDR3 is CASSLDRLAGGYTF. DNA of the CDR3: TGTGCCAGCAGCTTAGACAGGTTAGCCGGGGGCTACACCTTC.

This clone came up once. The chain is built from TRBV6-5 and TRBJ2-1; 7 bases match TRBD1. This CDR3 has 13 amino acids. V gave up 7 bases and J gave up 16 bases; unmatched junction bases: 16. In germline, CDR1 is MNHEY, CDR2 SVGAGI. The CDR3 region is CASIDPGQPIEFF. For the CDR3, the DNA is TGTGCCAGCATAGATCCGGGACAGCCGATTGAATTCTTC.

V gene TRBV7-2 combines with J gene TRBJ1-6, with 7 bases that match TRBD1. Trimming at V came to 3 bases and at J to 8 bases, leaving 1 base not matched to a gene. CDR3 length: 13 amino acids. Germline CDR1 and CDR2: SGHTA and FQGNSA. The DNA for the CDR3 is TGTGCCAGCAGCTTGGGACAGTATTCACCCCTCCACTTT. This encodes CASSLGQYSPLHF. Together with reference TRBV7-2 and TRBJ1-6, the CDR3 gives the full variable domain: GAGVSQSPSNKVTEKGKDVELRCDPISGHTALYWYRQSLGQGLEFLIYFQGNSAPDKSGLPSDRFSAERTGGSVSTLTIQRTQQEDSAVYLCASSLGQYSPLHFGNGTRLTVT.

The genes are TRBV10-3 and TRBJ2-5, with D maybe TRBD2 (7 bases). Looked up from germline, CDR1 is ENHRY and CDR2 is SYGVKD. The CDR3 sequence is 13 residues long. V was shortened by 7 bases and J by 5 bases, with 14 bases between the two germline ends. The CDR3 region is CAITRGAGETQYF. The CDR3 DNA follows: TGTGCCATCACCCGGGGGGCCGGTGAGACCCAGTACTTC.

The genes are TRBV12-3 or TRBV12-4 and TRBJ1-1; no firm D call. Trimming removed 3 bases from V and 1 base from J, with 6 bases in between. The CDR3 spans 13 residues. As DNA, the CDR3 is TGTGCCAGCAGTTTTCAGAGGAACACTGAAGCTTTCTTT. Its translation is CASSFQRNTEAFF.